This T cell receptor (beta chain) stems from a study of CXCR3-negative and CXCR3-positive naive CD8 T cells. Naivety in CD8+ T cells corresponded to a CD45RO-CCR7+CD27+CD95- phenotype. Whole-study results and caveats: Most assays were run on fresh PBMCs (CXCR3 expression partially decreased after cryopreservation). Similar TRBV-TRBJ usage was seen in naive cells (both CXCR3-negative and CXCR3-positive), but memory cells differed. Comparison of naive cells showed more hydrophobic TRB CDR3s in CXCR3-positive than in CXCR3-negative naive cells.

The length of the CDR3 is 14 residues. In germline, CDR1 is DFQATT, CDR2 SNEGSKA (reference sequence). UMI-tagged TRB cDNA libraries were built via 5' RACE. TCRdb derives one entry per CDR3 protein from the 5' RACE reads, leaving out DNA. The sample table includes some 85,000 distinct CDR3 sequences. With regard to this clonotype: The antigen is undetermined.

This sequence was found in a human donor in good health. Some clones in this sample may be carry-over from other donors' samples. This chain uses TRBV20-1 with TRBJ2-5; TCRdb picks TRBD1, but there is no DNA to check that call. Sequenced sample: naive CXCR3+ CD8+ T cells from blood. Sample subset: CD45RO-CCR7+CD27+CD95- naive CD8+ T cells expressing CXCR3 (TNR3+). CDR3: CSARVGQQQETQYF.